Listed below are T cell receptor beta chains from one sample, sequenced in a study of identical twins. TCRdb called the 5' RACE reads again in MiXCR, with one record for every CDR3 protein. The data contain some 270,000 distinct CDR3 sequences, roughly 8% of them singletons. These sequences were also reported in another study, on yellow fever vaccine responses in identical twins.

Sequenced: CD8+ T cells sorted from blood. The source is a woman between 18 and 29 years old in good health. CDR3s include the opening cysteine and the closing phenylalanine or tryptophan. Fields, in order: V gene, J gene, clone size, D gene, CDR3 protein, CDR3 DNA. The D gene is left open where the match is weak. Part of the rows lack a size; the others show once, few, many or a class for expanded clones.

v_gene: TRBV4-3; j_gene: TRBJ2-7; abundance: many; d_gene: .; CDR3aa: CASSQEGISGNYEQYF; CDR3nt: TGCGCCAGCAGCCAAGAAGGGATTAGCGGTAACTACGAGCAGTACTTC
v_gene: TRBV3-1; j_gene: TRBJ2-3; abundance: many; d_gene: .; CDR3aa: CASSSGGGGTDTQYF; CDR3nt: TGTGCCAGCAGCAGCGGCGGCGGAGGCACAGATACGCAGTATTTT
v_gene: TRBV28; j_gene: TRBJ2-7; abundance: .; d_gene: .; CDR3aa: CASSIPGTSYEQYF; CDR3nt: TGTGCCAGCAGCATACCCGGGACCTCCTACGAGCAGTACTTC
v_gene: TRBV5-6; j_gene: TRBJ2-1; abundance: many; d_gene: TRBD2; CDR3aa: CASSLGLAGAGYEQFF; CDR3nt: TGTGCCAGCAGCTTGGGACTAGCGGGGGCAGGTTATGAGCAGTTCTTC
v_gene: TRBV7-3; j_gene: TRBJ2-1; abundance: .; d_gene: .; CDR3aa: CASSRGASGEQFF; CDR3nt: TGTGCCAGCAGCAGGGGGGCCTCCGGAGAGCAGTTCTTC
v_gene: TRBV6-1; j_gene: TRBJ1-5; abundance: many; d_gene: .; CDR3aa: CASSTGHGNQPQHF; CDR3nt: TGTGCCAGCAGTACAGGCCACGGCAATCAGCCCCAGCATTTT
v_gene: TRBV6-5; j_gene: TRBJ1-4; abundance: few; d_gene: .; CDR3aa: CASSYSRGYGEKLFF; CDR3nt: TGTGCCAGCAGTTACTCGAGGGGTTATGGTGAAAAACTGTTTTTT
v_gene: TRBV4-1; j_gene: TRBJ2-5; abundance: few; d_gene: .; CDR3aa: CASSAGGLETQYF; CDR3nt: TGCGCCAGCAGCGCCGGGGGCTTGGAGACCCAGTACTTC
v_gene: TRBV4-3; j_gene: TRBJ2-7; abundance: many; d_gene: .; CDR3aa: CASSRDLAPYEQYF; CDR3nt: TGCGCCAGCAGCCGAGACTTGGCACCGTACGAGCAGTACTTC
v_gene: TRBV20-1; j_gene: TRBJ2-7; abundance: few; d_gene: .; CDR3aa: CSARDGTLAYRYEQYF; CDR3nt: TGCAGTGCTAGAGATGGGACACTAGCGTATCGCTACGAGCAGTACTTC
v_gene: TRBV29-1; j_gene: TRBJ1-1; abundance: .; d_gene: .; CDR3aa: CSVQLENTEAFF; CDR3nt: TGCAGCGTTCAGTTGGAGAACACTGAAGCTTTCTTT
v_gene: TRBV9; j_gene: TRBJ2-5; abundance: few; d_gene: .; CDR3aa: CASSVGGKETQYF; CDR3nt: TGTGCCAGCAGCGTGGGGGGAAAGGAGACCCAGTACTTC
v_gene: TRBV7-9; j_gene: TRBJ2-3; abundance: .; d_gene: TRBD2; CDR3aa: CASSLPKSGGRTDTQYF; CDR3nt: TGTGCCAGCAGCTTACCCAAGAGCGGGGGGAGGACAGATACGCAGTATTTT